The 7 T cell receptor beta chains given below trace back to one sample, sequenced in a study of T cells in women clearing cervical HPV infection. Some clones are missing from TCRdb's copy, which holds only in-frame ones; the method was immunoSEQ multiplex PCR. The table for this sample gives 30,000 to 35,000 clones. Sequenced material: blood buffy coat. These receptors originate from a woman between 18 and 70 years old with a cervical HPV16 infection that either progressed to CIN3+ or cleared (not recorded which).

As regards this clone: The CDR3 end falls 3 residues outside the read, so it is completed with the germline J gene. V is TRBV18 and J is TRBJ2-4; TRBD2 might be the D (6 bases). This CDR3 comprises 15 residues. Germline CDR1 is KGHSH and CDR2 is LQKENI. CDR3 DNA, as far as it was read: TGTGCCAGCTCCCCGGGGGATTTTTCAAGCTATGGT. This codes for CASSPGDFSSYG. The whole CDR3 sequence reads CASSPGDFSSYGQYF.

As regards this clone: The observed sequence ends 3 residues before the CDR3 terminus, with the missing tail filled in from the germline J gene. This sequence joins TRBV20-1 and TRBJ2-1, with TRBD2 matching 7 bases. The CDR3 spans 16 residues. The trim removed 0 bases at V and 2 bases at J, leaving 7 bases unmatched. Per the germline V gene, CDR1 is DFQATT and CDR2 is SNEGSKA (reference sequence). This chain's CDR3 is CSARDHLADTYNEQFF. The CDR3 bases that were read are TGCAGTGCTAGAGATCACCTAGCGGATACCTACAATGAG.

About this clone: The read ends 3 residues shy of where the CDR3 ends; the end is completed using the germline J gene. The V gene is TRBV2, the J gene TRBJ1-4; 8 bases agree with TRBD1. The V gene's germline CDR1 is SNHLY and CDR2 FYNNEI. CDR3 length: 15 residues. V lost 7 bases and J lost 7; bases outside the gene matches: 11. This chain's CDR3 is CASTLPGGRGEKLFF. CDR3 DNA (partial): TGTGCCAGCACCCTTCCAGGGGGCCGAGGTGAAAAA.

The sequenced part of the CDR3 DNA is TGCGCCAGCAGCTACCAACTAGCGGGAGGCTACGAG. It translates to CASSYQLAGGYE. The complete CDR3 protein is CASSYQLAGGYEQYF. V and J are TRBV5-1 and TRBJ2-7, with 12 bases that match TRBD2. The read is 3 residues too short to cover the CDR3 end, so that end is filled in from the germline J gene. Trimming cost V 3 bases and J 3 bases; bases outside gene matches: 4. Germline V gene sequence: CDR1 SGHRS, CDR2 YFSETQ. The CDR3 covers 15 residues.

To note about this clone: Read sequence stops 3 residues before the CDR3 end, and the germline J gene provides the missing end. This sequence joins TRBV10-2 and TRBJ1-1; the D gene is possibly TRBD1 (6 bases). This CDR3 contains 12 residues. Trimming pared 5 bases from V and 5 bases from J, leaving 9 bases between. Germline V gives CDR1 WSHSY, CDR2 SAAADI. CDR3 loop: CASSQDRTEAFF. The DNA read from the CDR3 is TGCGCCAGCAGTCAGGACAGAACTGAA.

On this clone itself: With the read ending 3 residues before the CDR3 end, the germline J gene is used to fill in that end. The chain uses TRBV5-1 and TRBJ2-5, with 13 nucleotides matching TRBD2. CDR3 length equals 16 residues. CDR1 is SGHRS and CDR2 is YFSETQ in the germline V gene. The V gene end was trimmed by 3 bases and the J gene end by 4 bases; junction bases not matched to a gene: 6. The CDR3 reads CASSSGLAGSGETQYF. Incomplete CDR3 DNA: TGCGCCAGCAGCTCGGGACTAGCGGGATCGGGAGAGACC.

On this clone itself: The CDR3 end lies 3 residues beyond the end of the read and is filled in from the germline J gene. This chain uses TRBV7-6 with TRBJ2-2, with D perhaps matching TRBD2 (6 bases). The CDR3 is 17 amino acids. Trimming stripped 1 base from V and 0 bases from J, with 12 bases between. In germline, CDR1 is SGHVS, CDR2 FNYEAQ. The CDR3 protein is CASSLGALAANTGELFF. The covered CDR3 bases are TGTGCCAGCAGCTTAGGTGCACTAGCTGCGAACACCGGGGAG.